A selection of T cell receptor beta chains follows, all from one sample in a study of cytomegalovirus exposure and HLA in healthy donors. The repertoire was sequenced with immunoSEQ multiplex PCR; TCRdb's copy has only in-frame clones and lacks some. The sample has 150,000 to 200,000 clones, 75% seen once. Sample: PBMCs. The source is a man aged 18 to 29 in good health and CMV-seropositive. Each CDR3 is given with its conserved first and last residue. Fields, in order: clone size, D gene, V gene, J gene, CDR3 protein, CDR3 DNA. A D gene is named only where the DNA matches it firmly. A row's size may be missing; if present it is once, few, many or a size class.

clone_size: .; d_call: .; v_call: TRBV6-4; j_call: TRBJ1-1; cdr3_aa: CVSSVGENTEAFF; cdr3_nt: TGTGTCAGCAGTGTGGGAGAAAACACTGAAGCTTTCTTT
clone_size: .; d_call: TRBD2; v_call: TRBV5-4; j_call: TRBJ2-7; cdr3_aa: CASSLGGSTSFHEQYF; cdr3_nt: TGTGCCAGCAGCTTGGGCGGGAGCACTAGTTTCCACGAGCAGTACTTC
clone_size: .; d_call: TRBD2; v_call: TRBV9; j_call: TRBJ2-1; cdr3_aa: CASSVELREGYNEQFF; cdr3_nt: TGTGCCAGCAGCGTAGAATTGCGGGAGGGGTACAATGAGCAGTTCTTC
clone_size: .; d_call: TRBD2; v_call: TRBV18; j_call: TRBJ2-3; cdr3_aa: CASSPLAGVGADTQYF; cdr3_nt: TGTGCCAGCTCACCACTAGCGGGAGTTGGCGCAGATACGCAGTATTTT
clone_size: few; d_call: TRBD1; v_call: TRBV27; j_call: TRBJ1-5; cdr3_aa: CASSLSQTGGNQPQHF; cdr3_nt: TGTGCCAGCAGTTTATCCCAGACAGGGGGCAATCAGCCCCAGCATTTT
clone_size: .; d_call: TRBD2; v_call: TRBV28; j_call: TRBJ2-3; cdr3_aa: CASSLWGVAGGRTDTQYF; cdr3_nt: TGTGCCAGCAGTTTGTGGGGGGTAGCGGGAGGGCGCACAGATACGCAGTATTTT
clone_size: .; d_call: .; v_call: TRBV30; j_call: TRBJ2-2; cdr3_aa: CAWSTPGAYTGELFF; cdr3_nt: TGTGCCTGGAGCACCCCAGGGGCTTACACCGGGGAGCTGTTTTTT
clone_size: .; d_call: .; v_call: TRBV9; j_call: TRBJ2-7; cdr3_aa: CASSVQNYEQYF; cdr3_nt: TGTGCCAGCAGCGTACAAAACTACGAGCAGTACTTC
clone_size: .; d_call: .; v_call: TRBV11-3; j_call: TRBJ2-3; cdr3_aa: CASSPGLKGDTQYF; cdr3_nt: TGTGCCAGCAGCCCGGGACTCAAAGGAGATACGCAGTATTTT
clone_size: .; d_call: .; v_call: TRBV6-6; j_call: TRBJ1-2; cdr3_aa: CASSGTGFGYTF; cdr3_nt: TGTGCCAGCAGCGGTACAGGGTTTGGCTACACCTTC
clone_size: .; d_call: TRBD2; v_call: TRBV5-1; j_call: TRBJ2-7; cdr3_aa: CASSLVIAGGSSYEQYF; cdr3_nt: TGCGCCAGCAGCTTGGTAATAGCGGGCGGGAGCTCCTACGAGCAGTACTTC
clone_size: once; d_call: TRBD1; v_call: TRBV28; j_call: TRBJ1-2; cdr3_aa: CASSLYNRGGYGYTF; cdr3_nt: TGTGCCAGCAGTTTATATAACAGGGGAGGCTATGGCTACACCTTC
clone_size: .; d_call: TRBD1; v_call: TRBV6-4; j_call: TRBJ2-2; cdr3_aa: CASRPTGFTGELFF; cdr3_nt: TGTGCCAGCAGACCGACAGGGTTCACCGGGGAGCTGTTTTTT
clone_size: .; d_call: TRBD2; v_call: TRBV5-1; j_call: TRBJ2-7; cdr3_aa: CASRQRGTSGSSYEQYF; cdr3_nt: TGCGCCAGCAGGCAGAGAGGGACTAGCGGGAGTTCTTACGAGCAGTACTTC
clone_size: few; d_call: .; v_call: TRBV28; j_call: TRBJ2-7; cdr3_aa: CASSLRGLNGEQYF; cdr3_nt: TGTGCCAGCAGCCTCCGGGGGTTGAACGGCGAGCAGTACTTC
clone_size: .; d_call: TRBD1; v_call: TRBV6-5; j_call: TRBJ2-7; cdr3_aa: CASSNRQGYEQYF; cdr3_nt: TGTGCCAGCAGTAACAGACAGGGATACGAGCAGTACTTC
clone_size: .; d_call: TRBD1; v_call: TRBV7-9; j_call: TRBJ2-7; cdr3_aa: CASSPGTEGGYEQYF; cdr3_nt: TGTGCCAGCAGCCCTGGGACAGAAGGTGGATACGAGCAGTACTTC
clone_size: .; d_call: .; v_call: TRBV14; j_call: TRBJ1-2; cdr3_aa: CASSQEGRGDDGYTF; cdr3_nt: TGTGCCAGCAGCCAAGAAGGGAGGGGGGACGATGGCTACACCTTC
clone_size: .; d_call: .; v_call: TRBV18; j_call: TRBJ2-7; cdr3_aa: CASSPSTRRTGEQYF; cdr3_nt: TGTGCCAGCTCACCATCCACAAGACGGACGGGGGAGCAGTACTTC
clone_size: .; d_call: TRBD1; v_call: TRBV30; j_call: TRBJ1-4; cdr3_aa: CAWSSTGTREKLFF; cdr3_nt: TGTGCCTGGAGTTCGACAGGGACTCGGGAAAAACTGTTTTTT
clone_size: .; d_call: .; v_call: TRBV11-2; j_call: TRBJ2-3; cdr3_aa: CASSSPGVSDTQYF; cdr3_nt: TGTGCCAGCAGCTCCCCCGGGGTTTCAGATACGCAGTATTTT
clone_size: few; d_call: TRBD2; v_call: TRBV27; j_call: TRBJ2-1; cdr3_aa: CASSLSVSGPYNEQFF; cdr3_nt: TGTGCCAGCAGTTTATCAGTTAGCGGGCCCTACAATGAGCAGTTCTTC
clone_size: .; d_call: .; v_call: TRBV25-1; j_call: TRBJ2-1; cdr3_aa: CASSARQLYNEQFF; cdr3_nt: TGTGCCAGCAGTGCGAGACAGCTATACAATGAGCAGTTCTTC
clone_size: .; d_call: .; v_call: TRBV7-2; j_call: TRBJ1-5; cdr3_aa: CASSLGGQQQPQHF; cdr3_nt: TGTGCCAGCAGCTTAGGGGGACAACAACAGCCCCAGCATTTT
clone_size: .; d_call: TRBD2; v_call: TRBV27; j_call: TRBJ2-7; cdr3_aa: CASSLQTSGSYEQYF; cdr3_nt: TGTGCCAGCAGTCTCCAAACTAGCGGTTCCTACGAGCAGTACTTC
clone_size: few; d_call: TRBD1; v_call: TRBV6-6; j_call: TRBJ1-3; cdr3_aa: CASSPQGALSGNTIYF; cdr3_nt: TGTGCCAGCAGCCCGCAGGGGGCTTTATCTGGAAACACCATATATTTT
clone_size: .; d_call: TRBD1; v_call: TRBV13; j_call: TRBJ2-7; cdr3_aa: CASSQGANSYEQYF; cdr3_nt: TGTGCCAGCAGCCAGGGGGCTAACTCCTACGAGCAGTACTTC
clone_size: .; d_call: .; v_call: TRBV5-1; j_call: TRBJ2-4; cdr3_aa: CASSSSPQDIQYF; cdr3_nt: TGCGCCAGCAGTAGTTCCCCGCAGGACATTCAGTACTTC
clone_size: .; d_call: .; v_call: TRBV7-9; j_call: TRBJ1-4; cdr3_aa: CASSLGGLSNEKLFF; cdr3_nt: TGTGCCAGCAGCTTAGGCGGTTTGTCTAATGAAAAACTGTTTTTT
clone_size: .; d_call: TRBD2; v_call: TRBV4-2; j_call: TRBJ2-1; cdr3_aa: CASSQASTSGNNEQFF; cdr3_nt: TGTGCCAGCAGCCAAGCGTCGACTAGCGGGAACAATGAGCAGTTCTTC
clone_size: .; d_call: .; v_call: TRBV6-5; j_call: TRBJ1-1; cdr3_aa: CASSYGTRADDTEAFF; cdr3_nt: TGTGCCAGCAGTTACGGAACCAGGGCGGACGACACTGAAGCTTTCTTT
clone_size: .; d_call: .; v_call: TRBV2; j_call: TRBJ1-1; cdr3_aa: CASSSMGGNTEAFF; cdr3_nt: TGTGCCAGCAGTAGCATGGGGGGAAACACTGAAGCTTTCTTT
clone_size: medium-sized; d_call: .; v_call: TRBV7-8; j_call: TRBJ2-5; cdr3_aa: CASSPDWSQETQYF; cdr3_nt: TGTGCCAGCAGCCCCGACTGGAGCCAAGAGACCCAGTACTTC
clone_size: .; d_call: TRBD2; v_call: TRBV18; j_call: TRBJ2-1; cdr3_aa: CASSPIVVRGSINEQFF; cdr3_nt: TGTGCCAGCTCACCAATAGTCGTACGCGGGAGCATCAATGAGCAGTTCTTC
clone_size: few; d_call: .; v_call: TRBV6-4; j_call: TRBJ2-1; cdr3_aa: CASSFEGSEYNEQFF; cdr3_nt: TGTGCCAGCAGTTTCGAGGGAAGCGAATACAATGAGCAGTTCTTC
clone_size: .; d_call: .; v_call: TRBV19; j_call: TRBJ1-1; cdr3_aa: CASSNGGGNTEAFF; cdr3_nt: TGTGCCAGTAGTAACGGGGGGGGGAACACTGAAGCTTTCTTT
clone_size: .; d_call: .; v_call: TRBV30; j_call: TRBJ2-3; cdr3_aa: CAWSVQALAPDTQYF; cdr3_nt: TGTGCCTGGAGTGTACAAGCTCTAGCCCCAGATACGCAGTATTTT
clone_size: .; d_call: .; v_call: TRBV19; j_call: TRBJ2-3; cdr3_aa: CASKKAPGIDTQYF; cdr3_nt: TGTGCCAGCAAAAAGGCCCCAGGGATAGATACGCAGTATTTT
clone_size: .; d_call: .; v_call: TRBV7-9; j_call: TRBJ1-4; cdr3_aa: CASSSGEKLFF; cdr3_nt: TGTGCCAGCAGCTCCGGTGAAAAACTGTTTTTT
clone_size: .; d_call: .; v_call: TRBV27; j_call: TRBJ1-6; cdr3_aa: CASSLSGSFDSNSPLHF; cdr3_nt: TGTGCCAGCAGTTTATCGGGGAGTTTTGACTCCAATTCACCCCTCCACTTT
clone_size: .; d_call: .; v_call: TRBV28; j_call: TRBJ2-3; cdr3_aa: CASSPEENGTQYF; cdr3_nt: TGTGCCAGCAGTCCCGAGGAGAATGGGACGCAGTATTTT
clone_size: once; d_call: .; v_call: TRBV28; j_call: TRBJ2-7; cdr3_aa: CASSLFSGIEQYF; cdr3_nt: TGTGCCAGCAGTTTATTTTCGGGGATCGAGCAGTACTTC
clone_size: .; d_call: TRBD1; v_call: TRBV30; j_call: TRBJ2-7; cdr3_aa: CAWSAGDRGGYEQYF; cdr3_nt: TGTGCCTGGAGTGCCGGGGACAGGGGTGGCTACGAGCAGTACTTC
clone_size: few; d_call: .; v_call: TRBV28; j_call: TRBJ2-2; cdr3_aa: CASWGAVTGELFF; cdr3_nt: TGTGCCAGCTGGGGAGCGGTGACCGGGGAGCTGTTTTTT
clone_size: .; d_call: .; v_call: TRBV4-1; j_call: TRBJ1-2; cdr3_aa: CASSQPLPAGGDYGYTF; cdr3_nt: TGCGCCAGCAGCCAACCCCTTCCCGCCGGGGGTGACTATGGCTACACCTTC
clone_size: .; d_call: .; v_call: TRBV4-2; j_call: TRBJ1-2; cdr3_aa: CASSQDQGARGYTF; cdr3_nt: TGTGCCAGCAGCCAAGACCAAGGAGCGCGGGGCTACACCTTC
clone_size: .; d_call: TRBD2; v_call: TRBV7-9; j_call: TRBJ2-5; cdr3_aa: CASSLRRGEETQYF; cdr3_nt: TGTGCCAGCAGCTTGCGGCGGGGGGAAGAGACCCAGTACTTC
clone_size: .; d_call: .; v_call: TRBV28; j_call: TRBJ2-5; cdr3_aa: CASSTFGARQYF; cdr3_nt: TGTGCCAGCAGTACCTTCGGTGCGCGGCAGTACTTC
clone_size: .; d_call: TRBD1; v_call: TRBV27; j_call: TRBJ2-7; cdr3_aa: CASSQGQGPVSEQYF; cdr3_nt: TGTGCCAGCAGCCAAGGACAGGGGCCGGTTTCCGAGCAGTACTTC
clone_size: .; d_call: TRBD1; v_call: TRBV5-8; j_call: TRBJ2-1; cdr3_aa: CASSLVGQEFGNEQFF; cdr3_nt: TGTGCCAGCAGCTTAGTTGGACAGGAGTTTGGGAATGAGCAGTTCTTC
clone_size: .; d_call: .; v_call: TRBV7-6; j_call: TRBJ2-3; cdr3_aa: CASSLSAPTSTDTQYF; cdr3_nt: TGTGCCAGCAGCTTATCAGCCCCGACTAGCACAGATACGCAGTATTTT
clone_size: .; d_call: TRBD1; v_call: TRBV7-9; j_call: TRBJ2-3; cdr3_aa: CASSREQGWEDTQYF; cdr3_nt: TGTGCCAGCAGCAGGGAACAGGGGTGGGAGGATACGCAGTATTTT